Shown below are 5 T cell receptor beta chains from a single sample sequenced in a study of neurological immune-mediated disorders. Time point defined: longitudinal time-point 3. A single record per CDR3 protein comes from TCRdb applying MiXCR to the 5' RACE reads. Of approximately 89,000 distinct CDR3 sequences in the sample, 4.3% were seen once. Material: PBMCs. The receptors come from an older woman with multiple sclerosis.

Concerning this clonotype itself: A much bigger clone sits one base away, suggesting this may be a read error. This CDR3 reads CSTPRGENTEAFF. In nucleotides, the CDR3 is TGCAGTACCCCCCGTGGGGAGAACACTGAAGCTTTCTTT. The rearrangement joins TRBV20-1 to TRBJ1-1; D call uncertain. The germline gives CDR1 DFQATT, CDR2 SNEGSKA (reference sequence). The V end lost 8 bases, the J end lost 1 base, and 14 bases lay between the germline ends. The CDR3 covers 13 residues.

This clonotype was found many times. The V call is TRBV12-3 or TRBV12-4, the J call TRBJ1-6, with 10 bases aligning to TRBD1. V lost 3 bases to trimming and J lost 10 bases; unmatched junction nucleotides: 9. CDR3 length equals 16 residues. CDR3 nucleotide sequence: TGTGCCAGCAGTTTTGACAGGGGGCTCGCACAGTCACCCCTCCACTTT. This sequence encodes CASSFDRGLAQSPLHF.

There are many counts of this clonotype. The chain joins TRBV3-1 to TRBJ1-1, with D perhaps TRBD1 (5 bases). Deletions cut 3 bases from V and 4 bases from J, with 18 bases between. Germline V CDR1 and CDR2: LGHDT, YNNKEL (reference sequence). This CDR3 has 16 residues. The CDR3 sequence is CASSQQLGLGGTEAFF. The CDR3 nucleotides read TGTGCCAGCAGCCAGCAACTTGGGCTGGGGGGCACTGAAGCTTTCTTT. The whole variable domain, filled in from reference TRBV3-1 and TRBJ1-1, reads DTAVSQTPKYLVTQMGNDKSIKCEQNLGHDTMYWYKQDSKKFLKIMFSYNNKELIINETVPNRFSPKSPDKAHLNLHINSLELGDSAVYFCASSQQLGLGGTEAFFGQGTRLTVV.

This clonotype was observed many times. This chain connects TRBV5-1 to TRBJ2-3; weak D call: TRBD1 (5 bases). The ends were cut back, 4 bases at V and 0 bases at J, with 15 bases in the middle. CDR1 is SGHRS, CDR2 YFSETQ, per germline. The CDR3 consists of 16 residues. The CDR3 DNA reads TGCGCCAGCAGCCCGACGACAGTCACTAGCACAGATACGCAGTATTTT. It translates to CASSPTTVTSTDTQYF.

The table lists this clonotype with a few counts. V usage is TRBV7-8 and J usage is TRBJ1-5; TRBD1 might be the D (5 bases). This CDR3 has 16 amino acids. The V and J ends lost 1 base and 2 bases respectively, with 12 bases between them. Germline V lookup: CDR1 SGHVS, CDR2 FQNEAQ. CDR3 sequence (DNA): TGTGCCAGCAGCTTAGTAGGGGCCTACCGCAATCAGCCCCAGCATTTT. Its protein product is CASSLVGAYRNQPQHF.